Below, one T cell receptor beta chain is given with its context. This sample was taken from a study of blood T cell repertoires in COVID-19. Profiling relied on immunoSEQ multiplex PCR, and the TCRdb table lists in-frame clones only, not all of them. The sample consists of 150,000 to 180,000 clones, 65% to 85% of them appearing once. This clonotype originated in a woman at least 80 years old with acute or convalescent COVID-19. Sequencing input: peripheral blood.

The chain's CDR3 is CASSSHTSGGIQPQHF. CDR3 bases: TGTGCCAGTAGTTCCCACACTTCGGGGGGTATTCAGCCCCAGCATTTT. V and J are TRBV19 and TRBJ1-5; D might be TRBD1 (5 bases). Germline V gene lookup returns CDR1 LNHDA and CDR2 SQIVND (reference sequence). The CDR3 runs to 16 residues. V was shortened by 5 bases and J by 6 bases, with 20 bases between the two germline ends.